This TCR beta chain was obtained from a study of breast tumors, draining lymph nodes, adjacent tissues. Each CDR3 protein is one row after TCRdb ran MiXCR on the multiplex PCR reads. The data show about 12,000 distinct CDR3 sequences, about 48% seen once. The germline CDR1 and CDR2 sequences are SNHLY and FYNNEI. V was cut by 6 bases and J by 1 base, with 16 bases left in between. CDR3 length equals 15 residues. The TCR comes from a female donor with breast cancer. Some clones in this sample may be carry-over from other donors' samples. The sequencing sample was made of breast tumor tissue. The chain employs TRBV2 and TRBJ2-7, with D uncertain. CDR3 residues: CASRRQRTESYEQYF. DNA for the CDR3: TGTGCCAGCAGGCGGCAAAGGACGGAGTCCTACGAGCAGTACTTC.